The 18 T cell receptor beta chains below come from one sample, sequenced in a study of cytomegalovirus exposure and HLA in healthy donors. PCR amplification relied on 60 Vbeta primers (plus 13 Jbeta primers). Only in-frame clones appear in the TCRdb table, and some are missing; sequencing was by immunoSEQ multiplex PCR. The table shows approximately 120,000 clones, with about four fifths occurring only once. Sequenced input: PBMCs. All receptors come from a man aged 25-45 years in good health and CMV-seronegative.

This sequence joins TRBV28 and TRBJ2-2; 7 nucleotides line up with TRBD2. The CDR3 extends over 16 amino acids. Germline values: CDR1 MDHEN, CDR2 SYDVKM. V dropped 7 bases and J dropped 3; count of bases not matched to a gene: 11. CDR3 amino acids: CASIRGPGLYTGELFF. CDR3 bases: TGTGCCAGCATTCGTGGACCGGGACTATACACCGGGGAGCTGTTTTTT.

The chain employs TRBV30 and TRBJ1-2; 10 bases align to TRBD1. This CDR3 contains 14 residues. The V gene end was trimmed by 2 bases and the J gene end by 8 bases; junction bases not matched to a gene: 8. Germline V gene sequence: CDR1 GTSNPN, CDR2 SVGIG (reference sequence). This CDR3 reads CAWSLDRGLGGYTF. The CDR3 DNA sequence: TGTGCCTGGAGTCTAGACAGGGGGCTTGGCGGCTACACCTTC.

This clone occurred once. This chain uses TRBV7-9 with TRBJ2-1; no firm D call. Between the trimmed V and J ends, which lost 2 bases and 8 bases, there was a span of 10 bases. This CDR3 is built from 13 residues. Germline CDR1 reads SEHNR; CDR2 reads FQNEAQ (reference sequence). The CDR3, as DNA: TGTGCCAGCAGCTTATCTATCGAGGATGAGCAGTTCTTC. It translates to CASSLSIEDEQFF.

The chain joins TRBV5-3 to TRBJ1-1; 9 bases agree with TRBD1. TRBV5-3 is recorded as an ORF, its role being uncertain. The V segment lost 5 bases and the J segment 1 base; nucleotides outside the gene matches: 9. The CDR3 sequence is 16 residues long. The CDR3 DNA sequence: TGTGCCAGAAGATACCGGGACAGGGAACAGAACACTGAAGCTTTCTTT. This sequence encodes CARRYRDREQNTEAFF.

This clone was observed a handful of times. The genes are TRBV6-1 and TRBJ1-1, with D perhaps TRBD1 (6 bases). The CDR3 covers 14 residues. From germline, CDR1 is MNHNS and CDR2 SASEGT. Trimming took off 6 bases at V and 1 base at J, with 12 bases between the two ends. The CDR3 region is CASRVQGRNTEAFF. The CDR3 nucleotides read TGTGCCAGCAGGGTACAGGGAAGGAACACTGAAGCTTTCTTT.

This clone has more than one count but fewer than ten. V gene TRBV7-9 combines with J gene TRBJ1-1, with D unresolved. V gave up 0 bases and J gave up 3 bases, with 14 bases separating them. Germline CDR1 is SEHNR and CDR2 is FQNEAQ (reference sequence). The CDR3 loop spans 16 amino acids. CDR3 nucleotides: TGTGCCAGCAGCTTAGCGCGGCCTCGCGGCGACACTGAAGCTTTCTTT. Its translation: CASSLARPRGDTEAFF.

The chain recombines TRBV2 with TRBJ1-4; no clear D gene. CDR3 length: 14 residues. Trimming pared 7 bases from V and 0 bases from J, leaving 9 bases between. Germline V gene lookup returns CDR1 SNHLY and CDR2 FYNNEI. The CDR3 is CASNLEATNEKLFF. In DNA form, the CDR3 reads TGTGCCAGCAACCTAGAAGCAACTAATGAAAAACTGTTTTTT.

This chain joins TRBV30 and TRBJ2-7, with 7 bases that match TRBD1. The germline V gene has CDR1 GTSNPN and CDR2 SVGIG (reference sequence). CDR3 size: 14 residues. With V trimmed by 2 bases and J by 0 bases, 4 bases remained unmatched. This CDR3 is CAWSSWDSSYEQYF. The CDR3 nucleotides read TGTGCCTGGAGTTCCTGGGACAGCTCCTACGAGCAGTACTTC.

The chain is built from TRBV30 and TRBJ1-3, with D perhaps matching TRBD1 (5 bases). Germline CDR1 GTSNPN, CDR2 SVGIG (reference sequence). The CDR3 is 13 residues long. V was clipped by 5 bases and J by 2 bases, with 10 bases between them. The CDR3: CAWSGGAGNTIYF. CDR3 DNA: TGTGCCTGGTCGGGGGGGGCTGGAAACACCATATATTTT.

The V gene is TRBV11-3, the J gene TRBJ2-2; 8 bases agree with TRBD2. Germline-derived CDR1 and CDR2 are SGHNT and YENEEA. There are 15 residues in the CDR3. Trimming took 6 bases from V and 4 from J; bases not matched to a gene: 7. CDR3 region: CASRRSGGSTGELFF. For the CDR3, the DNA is TGTGCCAGCAGGCGAAGCGGGGGTTCCACCGGGGAGCTGTTTTTT. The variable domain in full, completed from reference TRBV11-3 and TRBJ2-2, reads EAGVVQSPRYKIIEKKQPVAFWCNPISGHNTLYWYLQNLGQGPELLIRYENEEAVDDSQLPKDRFSAERLKGVDSTLKIQPAELGDSAVYLCASRRSGGSTGELFFGEGSRLTVL.

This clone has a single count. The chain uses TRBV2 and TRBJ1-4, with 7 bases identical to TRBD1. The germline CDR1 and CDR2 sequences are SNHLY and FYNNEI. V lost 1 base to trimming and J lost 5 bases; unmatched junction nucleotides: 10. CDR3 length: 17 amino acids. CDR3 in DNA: TGTGCCAGCAGTGAAGGGAACCCGGGACAGCGGAATGAAAAACTGTTTTTT. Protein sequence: CASSEGNPGQRNEKLFF.

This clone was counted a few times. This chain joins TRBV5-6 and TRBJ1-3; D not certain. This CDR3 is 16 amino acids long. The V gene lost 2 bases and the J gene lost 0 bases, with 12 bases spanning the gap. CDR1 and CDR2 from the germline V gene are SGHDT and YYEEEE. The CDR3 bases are TGTGCCAGCAGCTTCGGACTGCATAGCTCTGGAAACACCATATATTTT. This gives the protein CASSFGLHSSGNTIYF.

This CDR3 is CASSSGTDYGYTF. DNA for the CDR3: TGTGCCAGCAGCTCCGGGACAGACTATGGCTACACCTTC. The rearrangement joins TRBV11-2 to TRBJ1-2; 7 bases line up with TRBD1. Germline CDR1 SGHAT, CDR2 FQNNGV. The CDR3 runs to 13 residues. Trimming cost V 4 bases and J 3 bases; bases outside gene matches: 2.

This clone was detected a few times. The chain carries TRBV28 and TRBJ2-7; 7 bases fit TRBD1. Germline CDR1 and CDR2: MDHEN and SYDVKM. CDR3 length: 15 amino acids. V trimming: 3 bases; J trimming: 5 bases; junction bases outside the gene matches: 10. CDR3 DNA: TGTGCCAGCAGTTTGGTCCGGGACAGTATCCACGAGCAGTACTTC. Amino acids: CASSLVRDSIHEQYF.

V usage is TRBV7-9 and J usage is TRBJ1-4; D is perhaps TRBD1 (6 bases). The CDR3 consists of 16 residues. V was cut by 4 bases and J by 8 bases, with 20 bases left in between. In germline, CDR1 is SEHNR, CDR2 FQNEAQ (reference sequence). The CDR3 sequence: CASSSSGRGALEKLFF. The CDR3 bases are TGTGCCAGCAGCTCAAGCGGGAGGGGGGCACTGGAAAAACTGTTTTTT.

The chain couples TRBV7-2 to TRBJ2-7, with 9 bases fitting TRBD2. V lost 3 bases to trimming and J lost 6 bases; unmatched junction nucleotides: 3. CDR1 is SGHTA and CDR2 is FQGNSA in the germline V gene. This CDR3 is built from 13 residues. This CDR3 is CASSFSGSSEQYF. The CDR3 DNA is TGTGCCAGCAGCTTTAGCGGGAGTAGCGAGCAGTACTTC.

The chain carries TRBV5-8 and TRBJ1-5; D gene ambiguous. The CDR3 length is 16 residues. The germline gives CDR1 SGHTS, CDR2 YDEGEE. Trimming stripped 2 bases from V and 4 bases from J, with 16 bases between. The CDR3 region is CASSFPYGTGNQPQHF. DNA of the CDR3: TGTGCCAGCAGCTTCCCCTATGGCACGGGGAATCAGCCCCAGCATTTT. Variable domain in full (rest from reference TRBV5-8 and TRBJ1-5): EAGVTQSPTHLIKTRGQQATLRCSPISGHTSVYWYQQALGLGLQFLLWYDEGEERNRGNFPPRFSGRQFPNYSSELNVNALELEDSALYLCASSFPYGTGNQPQHFGDGTRLSIL.

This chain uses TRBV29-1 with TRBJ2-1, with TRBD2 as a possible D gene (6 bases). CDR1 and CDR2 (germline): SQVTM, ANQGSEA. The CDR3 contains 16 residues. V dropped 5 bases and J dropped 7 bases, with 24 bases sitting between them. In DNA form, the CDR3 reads TGCAGCGTTTTGCTGCGGGATTCAAGGGAAGGGAATGAGCAGTTCTTC. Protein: CSVLLRDSREGNEQFF.